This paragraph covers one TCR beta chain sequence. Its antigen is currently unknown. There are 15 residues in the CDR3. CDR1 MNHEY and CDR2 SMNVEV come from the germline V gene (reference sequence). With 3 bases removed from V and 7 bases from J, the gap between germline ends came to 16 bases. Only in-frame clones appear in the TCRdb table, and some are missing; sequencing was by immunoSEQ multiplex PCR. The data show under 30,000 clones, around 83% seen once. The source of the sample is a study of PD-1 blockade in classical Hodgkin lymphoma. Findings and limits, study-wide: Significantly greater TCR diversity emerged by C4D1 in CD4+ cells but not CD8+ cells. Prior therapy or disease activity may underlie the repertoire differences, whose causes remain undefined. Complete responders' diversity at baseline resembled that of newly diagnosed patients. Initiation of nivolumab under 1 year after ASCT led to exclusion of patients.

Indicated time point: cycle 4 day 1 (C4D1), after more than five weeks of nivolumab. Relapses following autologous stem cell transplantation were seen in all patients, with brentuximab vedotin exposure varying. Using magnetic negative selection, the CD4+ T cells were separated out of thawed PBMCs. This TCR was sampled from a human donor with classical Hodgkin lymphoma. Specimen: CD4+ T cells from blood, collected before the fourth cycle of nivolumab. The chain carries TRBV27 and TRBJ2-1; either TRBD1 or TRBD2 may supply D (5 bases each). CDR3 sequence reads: CASSLRGGQWNEQFF. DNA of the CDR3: TGTGCCAGCAGTTTGAGGGGCGGGCAGTGGAATGAGCAGTTCTTC.